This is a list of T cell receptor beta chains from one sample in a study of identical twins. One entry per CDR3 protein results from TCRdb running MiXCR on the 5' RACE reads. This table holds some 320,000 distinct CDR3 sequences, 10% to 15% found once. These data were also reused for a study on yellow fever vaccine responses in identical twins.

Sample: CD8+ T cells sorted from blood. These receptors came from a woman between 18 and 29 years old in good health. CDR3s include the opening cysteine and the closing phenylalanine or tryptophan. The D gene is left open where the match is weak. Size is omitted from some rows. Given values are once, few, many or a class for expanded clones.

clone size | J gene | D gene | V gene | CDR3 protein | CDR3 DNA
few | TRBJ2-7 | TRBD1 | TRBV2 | CASSDGTAYYEQYF | TGTGCCAGCAGTGATGGGACAGCCTACTACGAGCAGTACTTC
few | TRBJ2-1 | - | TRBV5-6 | CASSNQGVEQFF | TGTGCCAGCAGCAATCAGGGTGTTGAGCAGTTCTTC
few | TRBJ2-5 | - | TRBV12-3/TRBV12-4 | CASSFHADQETQYF | TGTGCCAGCAGTTTTCACGCGGACCAAGAGACCCAGTACTTC
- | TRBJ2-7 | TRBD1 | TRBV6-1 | CASSPSQGDEQYF | TGTGCCAGCAGTCCATCACAGGGGGACGAGCAGTACTTC
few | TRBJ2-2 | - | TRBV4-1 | CASSHPRGGSWTGELFF | TGCGCCAGCAGCCATCCCAGGGGCGGGAGCTGGACCGGGGAGCTGTTTTTT
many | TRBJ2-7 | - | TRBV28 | CASSPQLGTPYYEQYF | TGTGCCAGCAGTCCTCAACTCGGGACACCTTACTACGAGCAGTACTTC
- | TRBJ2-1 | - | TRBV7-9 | CASSFVVDEQFF | TGTGCCAGCAGCTTTGTTGTGGATGAGCAGTTCTTC
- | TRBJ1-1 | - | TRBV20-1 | CSASRPDRHTEAFF | TGCAGTGCTAGCCGACCCGACAGGCACACTGAAGCTTTCTTT
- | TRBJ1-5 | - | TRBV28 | CASIPVDRYNQPQHF | TGTGCCAGCATTCCCGTGGACCGTTACAATCAGCCCCAGCATTTT
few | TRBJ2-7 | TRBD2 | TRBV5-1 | CASSSDPSGRASNEQYF | TGCGCCAGCAGCTCAGACCCTAGCGGGAGGGCCTCAAACGAGCAGTACTTC
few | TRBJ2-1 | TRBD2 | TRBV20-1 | CSAREGLAGDGWDNEQFF | TGCAGTGCTAGAGAGGGACTAGCGGGAGACGGGTGGGACAATGAGCAGTTCTTC
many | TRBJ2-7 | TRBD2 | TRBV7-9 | CASSLEVAGEQYF | TGTGCCAGCAGCTTAGAAGTAGCGGGCGAGCAGTACTTC
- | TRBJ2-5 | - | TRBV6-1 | CASSFIKETQYF | TGTGCCAGCAGCTTTATCAAAGAGACCCAGTACTTC
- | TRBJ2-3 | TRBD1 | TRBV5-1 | CASSSGTGKVDTQYF | TGCGCCAGCAGCTCGGGGACAGGAAAAGTCGATACGCAGTATTTT
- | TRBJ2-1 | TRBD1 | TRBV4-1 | CASSQDLRQGYNEQFF | TGCGCCAGCAGCCAAGACTTGAGACAGGGGTACAATGAGCAGTTCTTC
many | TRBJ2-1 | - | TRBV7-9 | CASSTEREQFF | TGTGCCAGCAGCACCGAGCGGGAGCAGTTCTTC
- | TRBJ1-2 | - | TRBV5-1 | CASSLISGDYGYTF | TGCGCCAGCAGCTTGATTTCAGGGGATTATGGCTACACCTTC
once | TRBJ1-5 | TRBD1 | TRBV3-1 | CASSHGTGVGQPQHF | TGTGCCAGCAGCCATGGGACAGGGGTAGGTCAGCCCCAGCATTTT
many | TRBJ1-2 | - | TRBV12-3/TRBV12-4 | CASTVMGGSDYGYTF | TGTGCCAGCACCGTTATGGGAGGGTCCGACTATGGCTACACCTTC
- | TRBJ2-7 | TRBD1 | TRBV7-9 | CASSGPGQGLSYEQYF | TGTGCCAGCAGCGGACCGGGACAGGGCTTAAGCTACGAGCAGTACTTC